A single T cell receptor beta chain is shown here with its context. As yet, its antigen is unknown. TCRdb keeps only in-frame clones here, not all; method: immunoSEQ multiplex PCR. The sample has some 630,000 clones, approximately 79% seen once. The data are from a study of shared clonotypes between healthy human individuals. Points from the study as a whole: A reduction in generation probabilities was seen for non-shared clonotypes relative to those shared by all four donors.

A CD45RA-negative memory subset and a CD45RA+ naive subset were separated from the CD4+ cells. The CDR3 runs to 14 residues. The ends were cut back, 2 bases at V and 0 bases at J, with 8 bases in the middle. The germline gives CDR1 MDHEN, CDR2 SYDVKM. The source material was memory CD4+ T cells sorted from blood. Subset noted: CD45RA-negative fraction. This receptor was identified in a young woman in good health. This chain links TRBV28 with TRBJ2-7; a weak D match, TRBD1 (6 bases). CDR3 DNA: TGTGCCAGCAGTTTACAGGGGAGCTCCTACGAGCAGTACTTC. Its translation is CASSLQGSSYEQYF. Based on the CDR3 plus reference TRBV28 and TRBJ2-7, the full variable domain is DVKVTQSSRYLVKRTGEKVFLECVQDMDHENMFWYRQDPGLGLRLIYFSYDVKMKEKGDIPEGYSVSREKKERFSLILESASTNQTSMYLCASSLQGSSYEQYFGPGTRLTVT.